The present T cell receptor (beta chain) was sequenced within a study of blood T cell repertoires in COVID-19. Study details: Sites across the United States, Italy and Spain contributed samples from acute and convalescent COVID-19.

Here immunoSEQ multiplex PCR was the method, and the copy in TCRdb shows in-frame clones only, minus some. The sample has 110,000 or so clones; 75% to 90% are singletons. The CDR3 runs to 15 residues. Trimming took 3 bases from V and 4 from J; bases not matched to a gene: 7. Per germline, CDR1 DFQATT and CDR2 SNEGSKA (reference sequence). Source material: peripheral blood. The rearrangement uses TRBV20-1 and TRBJ2-3, with 10 bases fitting TRBD1. The sequence came from a human donor in a cohort sampled during active COVID-19. The CDR3 region is CSASLRDRGADTQYF. For the CDR3, the DNA is TGCAGTGCTAGTCTCCGGGACAGGGGAGCAGATACGCAGTATTTT.